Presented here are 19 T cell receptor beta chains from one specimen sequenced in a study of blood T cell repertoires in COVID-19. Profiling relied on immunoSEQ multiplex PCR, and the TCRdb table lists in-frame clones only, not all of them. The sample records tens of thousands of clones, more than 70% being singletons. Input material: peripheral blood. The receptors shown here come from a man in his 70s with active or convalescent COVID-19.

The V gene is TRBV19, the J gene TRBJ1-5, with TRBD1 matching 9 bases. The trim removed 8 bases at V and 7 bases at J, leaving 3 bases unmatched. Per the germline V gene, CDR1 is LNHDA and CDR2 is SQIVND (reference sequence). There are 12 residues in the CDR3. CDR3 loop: CASGDRAQPQHF. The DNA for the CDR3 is TGTGCCAGTGGGGACAGGGCCCAGCCCCAGCATTTT.

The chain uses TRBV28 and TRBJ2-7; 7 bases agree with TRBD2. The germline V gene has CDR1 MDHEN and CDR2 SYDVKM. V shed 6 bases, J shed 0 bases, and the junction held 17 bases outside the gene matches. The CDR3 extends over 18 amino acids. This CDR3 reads CASSPITFTSEGSYEQYF. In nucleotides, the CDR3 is TGTGCCAGCAGCCCGATAACCTTCACTAGCGAGGGCTCCTACGAGCAGTACTTC.

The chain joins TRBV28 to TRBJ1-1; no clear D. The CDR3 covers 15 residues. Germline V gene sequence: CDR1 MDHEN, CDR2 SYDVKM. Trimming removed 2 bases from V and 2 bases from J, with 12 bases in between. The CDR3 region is CASSLSRRKNTEAFF. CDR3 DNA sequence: TGTGCCAGCAGTTTAAGTCGGAGAAAAAACACTGAAGCTTTCTTT.

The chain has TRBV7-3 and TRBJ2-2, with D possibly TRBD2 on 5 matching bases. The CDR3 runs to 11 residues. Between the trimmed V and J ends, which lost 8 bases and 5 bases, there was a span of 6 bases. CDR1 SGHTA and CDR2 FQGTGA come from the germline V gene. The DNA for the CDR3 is TGTGCCAGCGGCGGGACCGGGGAGCTGTTTTTT. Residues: CASGGTGELFF.

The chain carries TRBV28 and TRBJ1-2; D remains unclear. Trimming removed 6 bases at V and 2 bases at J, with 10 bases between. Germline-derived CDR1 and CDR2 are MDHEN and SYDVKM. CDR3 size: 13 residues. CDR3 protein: CASRGARNYGYTF. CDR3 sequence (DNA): TGTGCCAGCAGGGGAGCGCGGAACTATGGCTACACCTTC.

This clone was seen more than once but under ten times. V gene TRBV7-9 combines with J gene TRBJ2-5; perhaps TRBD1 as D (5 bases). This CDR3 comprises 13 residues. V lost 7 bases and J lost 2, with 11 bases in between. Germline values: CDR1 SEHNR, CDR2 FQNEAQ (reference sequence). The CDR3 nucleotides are TGTGCCAGCATGCAGGGAACTCAAGAGACCCAGTACTTC. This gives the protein CASMQGTQETQYF.

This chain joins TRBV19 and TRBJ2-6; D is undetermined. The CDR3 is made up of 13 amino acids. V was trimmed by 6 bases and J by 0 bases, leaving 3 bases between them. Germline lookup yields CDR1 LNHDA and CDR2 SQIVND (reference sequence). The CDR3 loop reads CASSFSGANVLTF. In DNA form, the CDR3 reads TGTGCCAGTAGCTTCTCTGGGGCCAACGTCCTGACTTTC.

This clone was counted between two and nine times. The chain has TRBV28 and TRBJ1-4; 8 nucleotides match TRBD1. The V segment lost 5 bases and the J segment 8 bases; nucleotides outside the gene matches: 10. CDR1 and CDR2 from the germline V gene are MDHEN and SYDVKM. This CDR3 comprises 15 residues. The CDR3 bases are TGTGCCAGCAGTCCCCCTTCCGGGACAGGAGAAAAACTGTTTTTT. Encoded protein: CASSPPSGTGEKLFF.

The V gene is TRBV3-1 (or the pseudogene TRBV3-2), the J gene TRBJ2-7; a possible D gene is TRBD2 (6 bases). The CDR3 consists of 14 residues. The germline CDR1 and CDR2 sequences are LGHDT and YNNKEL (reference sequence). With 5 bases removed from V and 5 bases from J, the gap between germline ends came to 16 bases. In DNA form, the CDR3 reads TGTGCCAGCAGCTCAACGACCGGGACTGACGAGCAGTACTTC. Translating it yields CASSSTTGTDEQYF.

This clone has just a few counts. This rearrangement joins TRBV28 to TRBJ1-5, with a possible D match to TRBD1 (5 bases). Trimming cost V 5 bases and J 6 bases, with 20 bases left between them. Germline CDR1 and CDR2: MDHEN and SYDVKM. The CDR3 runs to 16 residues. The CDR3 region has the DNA TGTGCCAGCAGTCCCCAGGTGGCAGGGCCCGGTCAGCCCCAGCATTTT. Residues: CASSPQVAGPGQPQHF.

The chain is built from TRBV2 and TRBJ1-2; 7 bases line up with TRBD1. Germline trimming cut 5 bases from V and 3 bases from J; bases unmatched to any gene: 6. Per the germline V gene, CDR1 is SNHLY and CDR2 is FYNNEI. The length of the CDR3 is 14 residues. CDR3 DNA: TGTGCCAGCAGTAATTACAGGGGCGACTATGGCTACACCTTC. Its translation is CASSNYRGDYGYTF.

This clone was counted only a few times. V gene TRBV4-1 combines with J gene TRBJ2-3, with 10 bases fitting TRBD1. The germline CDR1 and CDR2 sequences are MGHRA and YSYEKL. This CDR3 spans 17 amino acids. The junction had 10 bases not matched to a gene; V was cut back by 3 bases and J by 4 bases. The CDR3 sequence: CASSQGPGQGSADTQYF. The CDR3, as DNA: TGCGCCAGCAGCCAGGGACCGGGACAGGGGTCCGCAGATACGCAGTATTTT.

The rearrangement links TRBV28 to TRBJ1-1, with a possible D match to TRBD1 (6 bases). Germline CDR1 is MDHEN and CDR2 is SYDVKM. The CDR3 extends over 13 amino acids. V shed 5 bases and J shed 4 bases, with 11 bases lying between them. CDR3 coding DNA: TGTGCCAGCAGTAGGGGGGGGACCACTGAAGCTTTCTTT. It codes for CASSRGGTTEAFF.

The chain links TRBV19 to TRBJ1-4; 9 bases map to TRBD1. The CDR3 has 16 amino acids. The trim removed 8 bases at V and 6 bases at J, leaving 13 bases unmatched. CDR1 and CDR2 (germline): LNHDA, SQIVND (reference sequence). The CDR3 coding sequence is TGTGCCAGTCGGACAGGGGAGTGGTCGGGGGATGAAAAACTGTTTTTT. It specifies CASRTGEWSGDEKLFF.

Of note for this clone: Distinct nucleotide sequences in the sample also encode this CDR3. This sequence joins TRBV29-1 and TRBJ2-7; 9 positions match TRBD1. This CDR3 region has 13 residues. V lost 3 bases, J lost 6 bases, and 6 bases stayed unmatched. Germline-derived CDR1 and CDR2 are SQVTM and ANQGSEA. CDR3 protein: CSVEPGQGGEQYF. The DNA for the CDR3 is TGCAGCGTTGAGCCGGGACAGGGAGGCGAGCAGTACTTC.

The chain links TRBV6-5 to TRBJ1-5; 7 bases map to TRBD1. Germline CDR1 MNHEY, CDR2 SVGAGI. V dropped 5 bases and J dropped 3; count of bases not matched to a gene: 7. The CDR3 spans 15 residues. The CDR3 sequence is CASSPRTGFNQPQHF. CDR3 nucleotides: TGTGCCAGCAGTCCCCGGACAGGATTCAATCAGCCCCAGCATTTT.

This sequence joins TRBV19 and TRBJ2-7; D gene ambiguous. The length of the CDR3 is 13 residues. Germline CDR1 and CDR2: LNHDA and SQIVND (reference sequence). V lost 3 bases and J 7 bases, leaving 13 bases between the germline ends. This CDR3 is CASSISLRGEQYF. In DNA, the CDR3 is TGTGCCAGTAGTATCTCTCTCCGAGGTGAGCAGTACTTC.

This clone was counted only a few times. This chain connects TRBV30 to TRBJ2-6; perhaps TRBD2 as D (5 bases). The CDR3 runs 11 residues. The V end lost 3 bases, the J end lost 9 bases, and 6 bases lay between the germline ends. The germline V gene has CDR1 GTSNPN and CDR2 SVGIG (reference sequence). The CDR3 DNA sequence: TGTGCCTGGAGCCGGGGCAACGTCCTGACTTTC. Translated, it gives CAWSRGNVLTF.

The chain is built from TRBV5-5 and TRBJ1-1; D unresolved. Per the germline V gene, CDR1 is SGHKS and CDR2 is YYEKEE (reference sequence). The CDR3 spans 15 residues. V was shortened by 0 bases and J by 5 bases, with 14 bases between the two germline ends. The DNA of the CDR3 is TGTGCCAGCAGCTTGGATACCGCACCGAGGACTGAAGCTTTCTTT. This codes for CASSLDTAPRTEAFF.